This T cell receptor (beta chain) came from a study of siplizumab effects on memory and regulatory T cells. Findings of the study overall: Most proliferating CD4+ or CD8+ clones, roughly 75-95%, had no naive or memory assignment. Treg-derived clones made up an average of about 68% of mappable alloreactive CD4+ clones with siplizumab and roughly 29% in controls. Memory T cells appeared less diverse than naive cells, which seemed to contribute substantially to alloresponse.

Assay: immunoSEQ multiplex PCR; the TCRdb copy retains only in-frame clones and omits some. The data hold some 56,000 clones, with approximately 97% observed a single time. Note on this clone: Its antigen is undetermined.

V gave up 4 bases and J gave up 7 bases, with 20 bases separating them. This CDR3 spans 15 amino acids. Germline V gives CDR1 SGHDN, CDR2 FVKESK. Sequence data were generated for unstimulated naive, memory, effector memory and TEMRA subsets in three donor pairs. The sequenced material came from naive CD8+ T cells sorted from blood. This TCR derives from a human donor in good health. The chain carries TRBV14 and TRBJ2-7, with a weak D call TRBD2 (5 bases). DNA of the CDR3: TGTGCCAGCAGCCTGGGATTGGGCCTTTCGGGAGAGCAGTACTTC. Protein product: CASSLGLGLSGEQYF.